This record looks at one T cell receptor beta chain sequence and its context. The sample is drawn from a study of blood T cell repertoires in COVID-19. Study information: The origin of the acute and convalescent COVID-19 samples was the United States, Italy and Spain. T cells, B-cell-depleted T cells, or PBMCs supplied cDNA or gDNA.

How the authors handled the data: How many nucleated cells were present was estimated from reference gene primer amplification. Measured with immunoSEQ multiplex PCR; TCRdb has only the in-frame clones, and not every one. V and J calls and clone size are those listed in that table; D and trimming were worked out from the DNA. The table includes roughly 40,000 clones, about 85% detected once. The sequence was collected from a woman aged 70-85 years in a cohort sampled during active COVID-19. Source material: peripheral blood.

CDR3 coding DNA: TGTGCCTGGGGTAGCGGGAGTGGCACCGGGGAGCTGTTTTTT. Its protein is CAWGSGSGTGELFF. The chain is built from TRBV30 and TRBJ2-2; 9 bases line up with TRBD2. Germline assignment: CDR1 GTSNPN and CDR2 SVGIG (reference sequence). After removal of 5 bases from V and 4 bases from J, the junction contained 5 bases not matched to a gene. The length of the CDR3 is 14 residues.